This TCR beta chain was identified in a study of T cell responses to AZD1222 COVID-19 vaccine. The assay was immunoSEQ multiplex PCR, and TCRdb's table has in-frame clones only and misses some. The table records about 140,000 clones, approximately 93% of them present only once. Points from the study as a whole: Females outnumbered males among donors, who were mostly white British; clonal diversity was possibly underestimated. At baseline, seropositivity was found in only a handful of AZD1222 recipients.

The CDR3 spans 17 residues. The V segment lost 5 bases and the J segment 1 base; nucleotides outside the gene matches: 11. Germline CDR1 is MNHNY and CDR2 is SVGAGI (reference sequence). Concerning this clone: The target antigen is unknown.

This material consisted of peripheral blood, taken after recovery from COVID-19. This chain joins TRBV6-6 and TRBJ2-1, with 7 bases identical to TRBD2. The TCR comes from an adult who had recovered from COVID-19. DNA for the CDR3: TGTGCCAGCAGTCCCCTTTTGGGCGGGAGATCCTACAATGAGCAGTTCTTC. It translates to CASSPLLGGRSYNEQFF.